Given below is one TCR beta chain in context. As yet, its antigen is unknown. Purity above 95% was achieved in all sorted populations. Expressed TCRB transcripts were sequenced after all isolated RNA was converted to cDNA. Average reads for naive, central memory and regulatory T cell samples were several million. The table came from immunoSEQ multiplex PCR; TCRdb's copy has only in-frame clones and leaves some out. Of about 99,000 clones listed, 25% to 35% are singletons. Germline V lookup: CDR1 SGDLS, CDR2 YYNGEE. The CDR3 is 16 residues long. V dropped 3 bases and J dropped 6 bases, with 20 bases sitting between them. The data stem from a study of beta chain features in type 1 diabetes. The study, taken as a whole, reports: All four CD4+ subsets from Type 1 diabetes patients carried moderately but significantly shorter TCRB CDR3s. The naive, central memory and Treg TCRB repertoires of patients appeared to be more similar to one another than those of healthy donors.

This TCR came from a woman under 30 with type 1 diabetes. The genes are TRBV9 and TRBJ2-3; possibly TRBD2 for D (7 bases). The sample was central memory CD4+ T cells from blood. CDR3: CASSGPGGYLSDTQYF. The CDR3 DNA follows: TGTGCCAGCAGCGGGCCGGGGGGCTACCTTTCGGATACGCAGTATTTT.